The sequence of this T cell receptor (beta chain) was determined in a study of spatial heterogeneity in lung cancer. This clonotype has at least ten counts. Indicated time point: blood at routine non-recurrence follow-up after resection. A unique molecular identifier was attached to every TCR cDNA molecule. TCRdb recomputed calls from the 5' RACE reads with MiXCR, one row per CDR3 protein. The table has 60,000 to 85,000 distinct CDR3 sequences, 8% to 9% seen once; the top ten hold less than 2%. The V and J ends lost 0 bases and 0 bases respectively, with 11 bases between them. The CDR3 contains 17 residues. Per germline, CDR1 MGHRA and CDR2 YSYEKL.

The specimen comprised PBMCs, sampled at follow-up. V gene TRBV4-1 combines with J gene TRBJ1-4; D unresolved. The sequence derives from a female donor with early-stage non-small cell lung cancer. This chain's CDR3 is CASSQDWSPATNEKLFF. CDR3 in DNA: TGCGCCAGCAGCCAAGATTGGTCTCCTGCAACTAATGAAAAACTGTTTTTT.